Below are 5 T cell receptor beta chains sequenced from a single sample in a study of cytomegalovirus exposure and HLA in healthy donors. Using immunoSEQ multiplex PCR, the repertoire was profiled, and TCRdb retains in-frame clones only, with some absent. This sample has 170,000 or so clones; 65% to 85% occur once, and the top ten carry 2.5% to 3.5%. The sequencing input was PBMCs. All receptors derive from a woman under 30 in good health and CMV-seropositive.

This chain joins TRBV28 and TRBJ2-3; 14 nucleotides align to TRBD2. The length of the CDR3 is 17 residues. Trimming at V came to 4 bases and at J to 4 bases, leaving 7 bases not matched to a gene. Germline V gene data show CDR1 as MDHEN and CDR2 as SYDVKM. CDR3 amino acids: CASSSGLAGVGSDTQYF. CDR3 bases: TGTGCCAGCAGTTCGGGACTAGCGGGGGTGGGATCAGATACGCAGTATTTT.

The rearrangement links TRBV2 to TRBJ1-5; unclear D gene. The CDR3 is 13 amino acids. Per the germline V gene, CDR1 is SNHLY and CDR2 is FYNNEI. V lost 5 bases and J 6 bases, leaving 11 bases between the germline ends. CDR3 nucleotide sequence: TGTGCCAGCAGTTCAGGTGGCCGTCAGCCCCAGCATTTT. Its translation: CASSSGGRQPQHF.

The gene calls are TRBV4-2 and TRBJ2-1; 7 nucleotides agree with TRBD1. The CDR3 runs to 18 residues. Trimming cost V 1 base and J 0 bases; bases outside gene matches: 9. Germline CDR1 reads LGHNA; CDR2 reads YNFKEQ. In nucleotides, the CDR3 is TGTGCCAGCAGCCAAGCGAGGGGGCGGACCGGCTCCTACAATGAGCAGTTCTTC. This codes for CASSQARGRTGSYNEQFF.

The chain has TRBV2 and TRBJ2-3; TRBD2 agrees at 16 bases. Trimming took 3 bases from V and 8 from J; bases not matched to a gene: 8. CDR1 and CDR2 (germline): SNHLY, FYNNEI. The CDR3 spans 17 residues. The CDR3 DNA reads as TGTGCCAGCAGTGAGGGACTAGCGGGGGGGCCGGGAGCTACGCAGTATTTT. Protein sequence: CASSEGLAGGPGATQYF.

The chain links TRBV29-1 to TRBJ2-5; 8 nucleotides agree with TRBD2. Trimming removed 3 bases from V and 3 bases from J; junction bases left unmatched: 6. The CDR3 is made up of 14 amino acids. Germline lookup yields CDR1 SQVTM and CDR2 ANQGSEA. Written as DNA, the CDR3 is TGCAGCGTTGAGGTAGCGGGGAACGAAGAGACCCAGTACTTC. This gives the protein CSVEVAGNEETQYF.